This entry is about one T cell receptor beta chain. Its antigen is unknown. Germline-derived CDR1 and CDR2 are MNHEY and SVGAGI. The CDR3 has 13 amino acids. The V gene lost 6 bases and the J gene lost 3 bases, with 11 bases spanning the gap. This record comes from a study of shared clonotypes between healthy human individuals. Findings and caveats of the study: Only blood samples were collected, and tissue repertoires likely differ.

Sequencing used immunoSEQ multiplex PCR; TCRdb keeps in-frame clones, though not all of them. This sample has some 2,000,000 clones, with roughly 94% found just once. The receptor was isolated from a man aged 18 to 30 in good health. Sequencing was carried out using naive CD4+ T cells sorted from blood. Subset defined: CD45RA+ positively selected. This sequence joins TRBV6-5 and TRBJ1-1; D is unclear. The CDR3, as DNA: TGTGCCAGCAGGCCCCAGATTTACACTGAAGCTTTCTTT. It codes for CASRPQIYTEAFF.